This TCR beta chain comes out of a study of human T cells and chemical hapten exposure. Study at large: Doses of diphenylcyclopropenone went to the patients' scalps weekly throughout the approximately 25-week study. Study observations and caveats: Among TCRs, those above 1 in 1000 frequency were unaffected by DPC sensitization.

Time point denoted: pre-sensitization, week 0. Regarding treatment: therapeutic diphenylcyclopropenone sensitization with weekly scalp DPC. The V end lost 4 bases, the J end lost 4 bases, and 22 bases lay between the germline ends. The CDR3 is 17 residues long. Germline assignment: CDR1 ENHRY and CDR2 SYGVKD. This clonotype came up many times. Its antigen is as yet unknown. As the library was built, unique molecular identifiers were attached to individual cDNA molecules. MiXCR, applied by TCRdb to the RACE reads, yields one record per CDR3 protein. This table has fewer than 65,000 distinct CDR3 sequences, about a tenth appearing once.

The receptor was derived from a middle-aged woman with alopecia areata. Some clones in this sample may be carry-over from other donors' samples. The rearrangement links TRBV10-3 to TRBJ1-1; perhaps TRBD1 as D (6 bases). The sequences come from whole blood, collected in connection with sensitization to the hapten diphenylcyclopropenone (DPC). The CDR3 DNA reads TGTGCCATCAGTGGGCCGTCTGGGCGGGGGGCGACCACTGAAGCTTTCTTT. As protein: CAISGPSGRGATTEAFF.